A single sample gave rise to the 9 T cell receptor beta chains below, sequenced in a study of blood T cell repertoires in COVID-19 (dated by TCRdb to about 2020). The method behind the library was the immunoSEQ multiplex PCR assay. TCRdb provides this immuneACCESS table in a form limited to in-frame rearrangements. Some clones are lacking; in checked studies, under half of them reflect an unresolved V gene, and why the rest are absent is not known. This sample is represented by under 250,000 clones; around nine tenths of them were singletons. Around 1.5% of the sample goes to the ten largest clones. The sequencing input was peripheral blood. The receptors stem from a woman aged 60 to 75 who had recovered from COVID-19.

This clone has a single count. The chain carries TRBV15 and TRBJ2-1; TRBD1 is a possible D gene (5 bases). Per germline, CDR1 LNHNV and CDR2 YYDKDF (reference sequence). The ends were cut back, 1 base at V and 5 bases at J, with 9 bases in the middle. CDR3 length: 14 amino acids. The DNA of the CDR3 is TGTGCCACCAGCAGAGTCCGCAGGGACAATGAGCAGTTCTTC. This codes for CATSRVRRDNEQFF.

The chain uses TRBV3-1 (or the pseudogene TRBV3-2) and TRBJ2-5, with TRBD2 identical over 11 bases. CDR1 and CDR2 from the germline V gene are LGHDT and YNNKEL (reference sequence). V shed 4 bases and J 6 bases; nucleotides not matched to a gene: 16. This CDR3 spans 18 amino acids. CDR3 sequence: CASSLPEDSGGAGKTQYF. DNA of the CDR3: TGTGCCAGCAGCCTACCGGAAGATAGCGGGGGGGCGGGAAAGACCCAGTACTTC.

The chain couples TRBV9 to TRBJ2-5; TRBD2 might be the D (7 bases). This CDR3 has 16 amino acids. The V end was cut by 4 bases, the J end by 1 base, with 17 bases between. The germline V gene encodes CDR1 SGDLS and CDR2 YYNGEE. The CDR3, as DNA: TGTGCCAGCAGCTCCCCTCATCGGGGGGCCCAAGAGACCCAGTACTTC. Amino acids: CASSSPHRGAQETQYF.

CDR3 region: CASSQDSGGAGVTQYF. The CDR3 coding sequence is TGCGCCAGCAGCCAAGATAGTGGGGGGGCCGGGGTTACGCAGTATTTT. The chain uses TRBV4-1 and TRBJ2-3; maybe TRBD2 (7 bases). Germline CDR1 is MGHRA and CDR2 is YSYEKL. This CDR3 contains 16 residues. The V and J ends lost 0 bases and 8 bases respectively, with 18 bases between them.

Written as DNA, the CDR3 is TGTGCCAGCAGCCCACGCCCGACAAGGACTGGAAACACCATATATTTT. Translated: CASSPRPTRTGNTIYF. The chain employs TRBV9 and TRBJ1-3; D uncertain. The CDR3 totals 16 residues. Trimming pared 4 bases from V and 2 bases from J, leaving 16 bases between. The germline gives CDR1 SGDLS, CDR2 YYNGEE.

This clone has just a few counts. The V and J genes are TRBV10-3 and TRBJ2-7, with 8 bases that match TRBD1. Germline V lookup: CDR1 ENHRY, CDR2 SYGVKD. V trimming: 6 bases; J trimming: 2 bases; junction bases outside the gene matches: 3. This CDR3 is built from 13 residues. CDR3 nucleotides: TGTGCCATCAGGGACAGGGTGACCTACGAGCAGTACTTC. Amino acid sequence: CAIRDRVTYEQYF.

V gene TRBV18 combines with J gene TRBJ2-5; 9 bases line up with TRBD2. CDR1 and CDR2 from the germline V gene are KGHSH and LQKENI. The CDR3 is 15 residues long. J was trimmed by 5 bases and V by 3 bases; bases with no gene match: 7. CDR3 sequence: CASSPPGGGEETQYF. DNA for the CDR3: TGTGCCAGCTCACCCCCCGGCGGGGGGGAGGAGACCCAGTACTTC. Full variable domain (remainder filled in from reference TRBV18 and TRBJ2-5): NAGVMQNPRHLVRRRGQEARLRCSPMKGHSHVYWYRQLPEEGLKFMVYLQKENIIDESGMPKERFSAEFPKEGPSILRIQQVVRGDSAAYFCASSPPGGGEETQYFGPGTRLLVL.

The chain combines TRBV6-2 or TRBV6-3 with TRBJ2-1, with D unresolved. This CDR3 is 13 amino acids long. V was clipped by 7 bases and J by 7 bases, with 14 bases between them. Germline V lookup: CDR1 MNHEY, CDR2 SVGEGT. Here the CDR3 reads CASTPLGANEQFF. CDR3 DNA sequence: TGTGCCAGCACCCCCCTTGGAGCGAATGAGCAGTTCTTC.

Only a few counts were recorded for this clone. This chain uses TRBV2 with TRBJ1-1, with a tentative D call TRBD1 (5 bases). Between the trimmed V and J ends, which lost 7 bases and 3 bases, there was a span of 12 bases. This CDR3 is 13 amino acids long. From germline, CDR1 is SNHLY and CDR2 FYNNEI. The CDR3: CASIRARDTEAFF. CDR3 bases: TGTGCCAGCATCAGGGCCAGGGACACTGAAGCTTTCTTT.